This T cell receptor (beta chain) was identified in a study of T cell repertoires in cytomegalovirus infection. V lost 1 base and J 2 bases, leaving 11 bases between the germline ends. CDR1 is SGHTA and CDR2 is FQGNSA in the germline V gene. The CDR3 is made up of 15 amino acids. From the reads, TCRdb called clonotypes with MiXCR, one entry per CDR3 protein. The sample shows some 160,000 distinct CDR3 sequences, 17% of them seen only once. This clonotype turned up a few times. V is TRBV7-2 and J is TRBJ1-1; no clear D. This receptor was obtained from a human donor in good health (CMV status not recorded). Some clones in this sample may be carry-over from other donors' samples. Source material: CD8+ T cells from PBMCs. The CDR3 reads CASSLEASANTEAFF. The CDR3 region has the DNA TGTGCCAGCAGCTTAGAAGCCTCGGCCAACACTGAAGCTTTCTTT.